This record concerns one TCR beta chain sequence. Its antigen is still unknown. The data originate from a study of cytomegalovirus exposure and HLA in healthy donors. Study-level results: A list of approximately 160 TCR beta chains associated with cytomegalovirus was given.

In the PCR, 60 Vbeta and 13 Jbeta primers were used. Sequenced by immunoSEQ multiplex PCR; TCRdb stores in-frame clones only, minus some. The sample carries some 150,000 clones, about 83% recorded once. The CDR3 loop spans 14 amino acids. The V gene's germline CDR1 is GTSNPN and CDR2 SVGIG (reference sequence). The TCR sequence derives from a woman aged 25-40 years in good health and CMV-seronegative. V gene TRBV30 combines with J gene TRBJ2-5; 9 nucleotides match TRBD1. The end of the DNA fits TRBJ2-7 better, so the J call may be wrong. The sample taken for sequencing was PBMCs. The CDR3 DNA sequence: TGTGCCTGGAAGCCAGGACAGGGGTTTTACGAGCAGTACTTC. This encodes CAWKPGQGFYEQYF.